The next 12 T cell receptor beta chains were all read from a single sample in a study of blood T cell repertoires in COVID-19. Profiling relied on immunoSEQ multiplex PCR, and the TCRdb table lists in-frame clones only, not all of them. The sample records tens of thousands of clones, around 80% being singletons. The sequencing input was peripheral blood. Receptor source: a woman aged 80 or over with COVID-19, enrolled during active disease.

CDR3 nucleotide sequence: TGTGCCAGCAGGCGTCCGGGACTAGCGGGGCCGGCCGATGAGCAGTTCTTC. It translates to CASRRPGLAGPADEQFF. This rearrangement joins TRBV7-9 to TRBJ2-1; 13 positions match TRBD2. The J segment lost 8 bases and the V segment lost 6 bases, leaving 13 bases of the junction unmatched. The germline CDR1 and CDR2 sequences are SEHNR and FQNEAQ (reference sequence). The CDR3 length is 17 residues.

This chain links TRBV2 with TRBJ2-7; 7 bases agree with TRBD1. Germline CDR1 SNHLY, CDR2 FYNNEI. The V and J ends lost 9 bases and 4 bases, in that order; junction bases with no gene match: 9. The CDR3 runs to 13 residues. CDR3 bases: TGTGCCAGTGGGGACAGTGAGAGATACGAGCAGTACTTC. Residues: CASGDSERYEQYF.

As concerns this clone: One junction end does not reproduce the germline sequence, and a read error may be involved. J is TRBJ2-2 and V is TRBV18; 9 bases match TRBD2. The CDR3 contains 21 residues. Germline lookup yields CDR1 KGHSH and CDR2 LQKENI. CDR3 nucleotides: TGTGCCAGCTCAACACCTCTGAGGGGAGCGGGAGGTCTCGCGAACACCGGGGAGCTGTTTTTT. It codes for CASSTPLRGAGGLANTGELFF.

The chain is built from TRBV29-1 and TRBJ1-4; D gene unclear. The V and J ends lost 8 bases and 8 bases respectively, with 6 bases between them. This CDR3 is built from 9 residues. CDR1 and CDR2 from the germline V gene are SQVTM and ANQGSEA. CDR3 protein: CSLREKLFF. CDR3 coding DNA: TGCAGCCTCAGAGAAAAACTGTTTTTT. The full variable domain, its missing parts supplied by reference TRBV29-1 and TRBJ1-4, is SAVISQKPSRDICQRGTSLTIQCQVDSQVTMMFWYRQQPGQSLTLIATANQGSEATYESGFVIDKFPISRPNLTFSTLTVSNMSPEDSSIYLCSLREKLFFGSGTQLSVL.

This chain connects TRBV30 to TRBJ2-7, with 9 bases identical to TRBD1. V lost 3 bases and J lost 4; bases outside the gene matches: 7. CDR1 GTSNPN and CDR2 SVGIG come from the germline V gene (reference sequence). The CDR3 sequence is 14 residues long. Here the CDR3 reads CAWRPGQGLYEQYF. The CDR3 coding sequence is TGTGCCTGGAGACCGGGACAGGGTCTGTACGAGCAGTACTTC.

The genes are TRBV7-9 and TRBJ2-3; 10 bases line up with TRBD2. The CDR3 totals 18 residues. The J segment lost 3 bases and the V segment lost 3 bases, leaving 12 bases of the junction unmatched. Germline V lookup: CDR1 SEHNR, CDR2 FQNEAQ (reference sequence). The CDR3 loop reads CASSFFRSGRAGTDTQYF. As DNA, the CDR3 is TGTGCCAGCAGCTTCTTCCGGAGCGGGAGGGCCGGGACAGATACGCAGTATTTT.

The V and J genes are TRBV10-3 and TRBJ2-3, with 12 positions matching TRBD1. The germline CDR1 and CDR2 sequences are ENHRY and SYGVKD. There are 14 residues in the CDR3. V gave up 6 bases and J gave up 6 bases; unmatched junction bases: 4. CDR3 sequence: CAIRGTGGEDTQYF. The DNA of the CDR3 is TGTGCCATCAGGGGGACAGGGGGCGAGGATACGCAGTATTTT.

This clone was counted a few times. The chain couples TRBV27 to TRBJ1-6, with a tentative D call TRBD1 (5 bases). CDR3 length: 14 residues. Trimming pared 6 bases from V and 9 bases from J, leaving 15 bases between. Germline V gives CDR1 MNHEY, CDR2 SMNVEV (reference sequence). CDR3 loop: CASSIAGDSSPLHF. CDR3 bases: TGTGCCAGCAGCATTGCGGGGGATAGTTCACCCCTCCACTTT.

This clone was counted between two and nine times. The V and J genes are TRBV30 and TRBJ1-5; D not certain. CDR3 size: 12 residues. V lost 4 bases and J lost 4, with 8 bases in between. Germline V gene sequence: CDR1 GTSNPN, CDR2 SVGIG (reference sequence). The CDR3 reads CAWKAGNQPQHF. The CDR3 DNA follows: TGTGCCTGGAAGGCGGGGAATCAGCCCCAGCATTTT. The variable domain in full, completed from reference TRBV30 and TRBJ1-5, reads SQTIHQWPATLVQPVGSPLSLECTVEGTSNPNLYWYRQAAGRGLQLLFYSVGIGQISSEVPQNLSASRPQDRQFILSSKKLLLSDSGFYLCAWKAGNQPQHFGDGTRLSIL.

J is TRBJ1-5 and V is TRBV10-3; 8 nucleotides align to TRBD1. With 0 bases clipped from V and 7 bases from J, the junction kept 11 bases outside the gene matches. This CDR3 has 17 residues. In germline, CDR1 is ENHRY, CDR2 SYGVKD. The CDR3 DNA reads as TGTGCCATCAGTGAGTCTATGACTGGACAGGGTGGCCAGCCCCAGCATTTT. It yields the protein CAISESMTGQGGQPQHF.

The gene calls are TRBV7-9 and TRBJ2-4; D gene ambiguous. This CDR3 contains 13 residues. Between the trimmed V and J ends, which lost 5 bases and 0 bases, there was a span of 5 bases. The germline V gene encodes CDR1 SEHNR and CDR2 FQNEAQ (reference sequence). DNA of the CDR3: TGTGCCAGCAGCCCCCTAGCCAAAAACATTCAGTACTTC. Protein product: CASSPLAKNIQYF.

The V and J genes are TRBV2 and TRBJ2-1; perhaps TRBD2 as D (5 bases). Trimming cost V 4 bases and J 8 bases, with 15 bases left between them. Germline V gives CDR1 SNHLY, CDR2 FYNNEI. This CDR3 spans 14 amino acids. CDR3 region: CASSASTSRDEQFF. CDR3 coding DNA: TGTGCCAGCAGTGCAAGCACTAGTCGCGATGAGCAGTTCTTC. The variable domain in full, completed from reference TRBV2 and TRBJ2-1, reads EPEVTQTPSHQVTQMGQEVILRCVPISNHLYFYWYRQILGQKVEFLVSFYNNEISEKSEIFDDQFSVERPDGSNFTLKIRSTKLEDSAMYFCASSASTSRDEQFFGPGTRLTVL.